This is a list of T cell receptor beta chains from one sample in a study of early T cells in non-severe SARS-CoV-2 infection. TCRdb reprocessed the 5' RACE reads via MiXCR and lists one record per CDR3 protein. The sample consists of roughly 46,000 distinct CDR3 sequences, approximately 5.9% of them appearing once. The sample here was whole blood, taken at baseline. These receptors all come from an adult who was a healthcare worker with PCR-confirmed SARS-CoV-2 infection or an uninfected control (not recorded which). The CDR3 runs from the conserved cysteine through the conserved F or W. Size is omitted from some rows. Given values are once, few, many or a class for expanded clones.

TRBV30	-	TRBJ2-7	CAWMTGRVNSYEQYF
TRBV5-1	-	TRBJ2-2	CASSFKGGDSGELFF
TRBV7-9	many	TRBJ2-5	CASSSVGSSQETQYF
TRBV18	many	TRBJ1-1	CASSLTVGDTSTEAFF
TRBV20-1	many	TRBJ2-1	CSAVYNEQFF
TRBV6-2/TRBV6-3	many	TRBJ2-7	CASSYGGRPYEQYF
TRBV28	-	TRBJ1-3	CASSLSPEDSGNTIYF
TRBV11-2	-	TRBJ1-2	CASSLAPNYGYTF
TRBV7-3	many	TRBJ2-1	CASSLQAGDEQFF
TRBV6-2/TRBV6-3	many	TRBJ2-7	CASRRQGAVYEQYF
TRBV7-9	many	TRBJ1-1	CASSTRRGTEAFF
TRBV12-3/TRBV12-4	many	TRBJ2-2	CASGGTGGHGELFF
TRBV20-1	many	TRBJ1-5	CSARLGQNNQPQHF